These T cell receptor beta chains were read from a single sample in a study of response to subunit inactivated influenza vaccine. Each CDR3 protein gets one entry after TCRdb re-called the RT-PCR reads with MiXCR. The table has approximately 500,000 distinct CDR3 sequences, under 30% seen once. The same data also went into a second study, on T cells expressing NK-cell markers.

The source material was CD4+ T cells sorted from PBMCs, sampled approximately 13 days after vaccination. The receptors come from a man aged 50-59 years who received an inactivated influenza vaccine. The CDR3 runs from the conserved cysteine through the conserved F or W. The D gene is left open where the match is weak. Clone size appears in some rows only: once, few, many, or a class for an expanded clone.

j_call	v_call	d_call	clone_size	cdr3_aa	cdr3_nt
TRBJ2-7	TRBV7-9	NA	NA	CASSLSISPYEQYF	TGTGCCAGCAGCTTAAGTATCTCTCCCTACGAGCAGTACTTC
TRBJ1-6	TRBV4-2	NA	NA	CASSQDPEAVANSPLHF	TGTGCCAGCAGCCAAGATCCTGAGGCCGTTGCTAATTCACCCCTCCACTTT
TRBJ1-2	TRBV10-3	NA	few	CAAAGEGGYTF	TGTGCCGCAGCAGGGGAGGGAGGCTACACCTTC
TRBJ2-1	TRBV7-2	TRBD2	NA	CASSPRTSGGGVEQFF	TGTGCCAGCAGCCCTCGGACTAGCGGGGGAGGTGTTGAGCAGTTCTTC
TRBJ2-2	TRBV6-1	NA	few	CASSPDTSTGELFF	TGTGCCAGCAGCCCAGACACGTCCACCGGGGAGCTGTTTTTT
TRBJ1-4	TRBV4-3	NA	few	CASSQGPDSLGEKLFF	TGCGCCAGCAGCCAAGGGCCCGACAGTCTGGGGGAAAAACTGTTTTTT
TRBJ2-1	TRBV9	NA	few	CASSELGDSYNEQFF	TGTGCCAGCAGCGAGCTCGGGGACTCCTACAATGAGCAGTTCTTC
TRBJ2-3	TRBV5-1	NA	few	CASSLVQEDTQYF	TGCGCCAGCAGCTTGGTACAGGAGGATACGCAGTATTTT
TRBJ2-3	TRBV15	NA	NA	CATSRLPGTATSTDTQYF	TGTGCCACCAGCCGACTTCCCGGGACCGCAACTAGCACAGATACGCAGTATTTT
TRBJ2-2	TRBV12-3/TRBV12-4	NA	few	CASSLRFANTGELFF	TGTGCCAGCAGTTTACGGTTCGCGAACACCGGGGAGCTGTTTTTT
TRBJ2-1	TRBV30	NA	NA	CAWQQGFGQFF	TGTGCCTGGCAGCAGGGTTTTGGGCAGTTCTTC
TRBJ1-1	TRBV7-2	NA	once	CASSLYGLNTEPFF	TGTGCCAGCAGCTTATACGGTTTGAACACTGAACCTTTCTTT
TRBJ2-1	TRBV12-3/TRBV12-4	TRBD1	few	CASSQGTGHYNEQFF	TGTGCCAGCAGTCAAGGGACAGGACACTACAATGAGCAGTTCTTC
TRBJ2-7	TRBV20-1	NA	NA	CSARDRDSSAYEQYF	TGCAGTGCTAGAGACCGGGACTCTTCAGCCTACGAGCAGTACTTC
TRBJ2-2	TRBV5-1	NA	few	CASSYEGRGAYTGELFF	TGCGCCAGCAGCTACGAGGGCAGGGGGGCTTACACCGGGGAGCTGTTTTTT
TRBJ2-7	TRBV24-1	TRBD1	NA	CATKQGGDSVQYF	TGTGCCACCAAACAGGGGGGAGATTCGGTGCAGTACTTC
TRBJ1-4	TRBV24-1	TRBD1	NA	CATSDPTPGGLSEKLFF	TGTGCCACCAGTGACCCTACCCCAGGGGGCCTCAGTGAAAAACTGTTTTTT
TRBJ2-2	TRBV7-8	TRBD1	NA	CASSFGTGRTGELFF	TGTGCCAGCAGTTTTGGGACAGGGAGAACCGGGGAGCTGTTTTTT
TRBJ2-7	TRBV5-1	TRBD1	many	CASSPGQGAYEQYF	TGTGCCAGCAGCCCCGGACAGGGTGCCTACGAGCAGTACTTC
TRBJ2-5	TRBV5-6	TRBD2	few	CASGLAGVETQYF	TGTGCCTCCGGGCTAGCGGGGGTGGAGACCCAGTACTTC
TRBJ2-3	TRBV7-8	NA	NA	CASSLGVVPTDTQYF	TGTGCCAGCAGCTTAGGGGTCGTCCCCACAGATACGCAGTATTTT
TRBJ1-1	TRBV6-1	NA	NA	CASSPRRGVRENTEAFF	TGTGCCAGCAGCCCGAGGCGGGGAGTACGGGAAAACACTGAAGCTTTCTTT
TRBJ2-7	TRBV20-1	NA	few	CSAGKGPSRSYEQYF	TGCAGTGCTGGGAAAGGGCCTAGCAGAAGCTACGAGCAGTACTTC
TRBJ1-5	TRBV6-6	NA	NA	CASTDDGHQPQHF	TGTGCCAGCACCGACGACGGGCATCAGCCCCAGCATTTT
TRBJ2-2	TRBV6-1	TRBD1	NA	CASTGIHRGPDTGELFF	TGTGCCAGCACCGGAATACATAGGGGGCCTGACACCGGGGAGCTGTTTTTT
TRBJ2-7	TRBV15	TRBD1	NA	CATSRTGTGDHEQYF	TGTGCCACCAGCCGAACCGGGACAGGGGACCACGAGCAGTACTTC
TRBJ2-5	TRBV19	NA	few	CASSIGPNQETQYF	TGTGCCAGTAGTATCGGACCGAACCAAGAGACCCAGTACTTC
TRBJ2-7	TRBV12-3/TRBV12-4	TRBD2	few	CASRPRTSGYEQYF	TGTGCCAGCAGGCCTCGGACTAGCGGCTACGAGCAGTACTTC
TRBJ2-5	TRBV9	TRBD2	NA	CASSVAGGSQETQYF	TGTGCCAGCAGCGTAGCGGGAGGCTCCCAAGAGACCCAGTACTTC
TRBJ1-2	TRBV4-1	TRBD1	NA	CASSPPRQGGYGYTF	TGCGCCAGCAGCCCTCCCCGACAGGGCGGGTATGGCTACACCTTC
TRBJ2-7	TRBV10-3	NA	NA	CAISESSYSSYEQYF	TGTGCCATCAGTGAGTCGTCCTACAGCTCCTACGAGCAGTACTTC
TRBJ2-5	TRBV28	NA	NA	CASSRLGMLETQYF	TGTGCCAGCAGTCGATTAGGTATGCTGGAGACCCAGTACTTC
TRBJ2-5	TRBV7-9	TRBD2	few	CASSLGRSSGQETQYF	TGTGCCAGCAGCTTAGGACGGTCTAGCGGCCAAGAGACCCAGTACTTC
TRBJ2-5	TRBV10-3	NA	NA	CAISGREETQYF	TGTGCCATCAGTGGAAGAGAGGAGACCCAGTACTTC
TRBJ1-1	TRBV20-1	NA	NA	CSARAGRNTEAFF	TGCAGTGCTAGAGCCGGCAGGAACACTGAAGCTTTCTTT
TRBJ2-7	TRBV5-1	NA	few	CASRSLYRDTPYEQYF	TGCGCCAGCCGATCTCTCTACCGGGACACACCCTACGAGCAGTACTTC
TRBJ2-5	TRBV6-5	NA	many	CASTSGEETQYF	TGTGCCAGCACCTCGGGTGAAGAGACCCAGTACTTC
TRBJ2-3	TRBV6-2/TRBV6-3	NA	NA	CASSRLRDLTRQDSDTQYF	TGTGCCAGCAGTCGACTTCGGGACTTGACAAGACAAGACTCAGATACGCAGTATTTT
TRBJ2-4	TRBV6-2/TRBV6-3	TRBD2	NA	CASCSLGAGAVAKNIQYF	TGTGCCAGCTGTTCCCTCGGAGCGGGAGCCGTAGCCAAAAACATTCAGTACTTC
TRBJ2-7	TRBV6-1	TRBD2	NA	CASIGGTRHYEQYF	TGTGCCAGCATTGGAGGGACTAGACATTACGAGCAGTACTTC
TRBJ2-3	TRBV10-1	NA	NA	CAGMYLTGGNRTDTQYF	TGCGCCGGAATGTATTTGACGGGGGGCAACCGCACAGATACGCAGTATTTT
TRBJ1-1	TRBV4-2	TRBD1	once	CASSQPQGAATEAFF	TGTGCCAGCAGCCAACCACAGGGGGCTGCCACTGAAGCTTTCTTT
TRBJ2-3	TRBV27	NA	few	CASSSTHRVSTDTQYF	TGTGCCAGCAGTTCCACCCACAGGGTTAGCACAGATACGCAGTATTTT
TRBJ2-2	TRBV3-1	NA	few	CASSQIQGWELFF	TGTGCCAGCAGCCAGATCCAGGGGTGGGAGCTGTTTTTT
TRBJ1-4	TRBV9	TRBD1	NA	CASSPQGAGEKLFF	TGTGCCAGCAGCCCGCAGGGGGCGGGTGAAAAACTGTTTTTT
TRBJ2-1	TRBV7-2	NA	NA	CASTGGNTYNEQFF	TGTGCCAGCACCGGGGGTAACACCTACAATGAGCAGTTCTTC
TRBJ1-1	TRBV28	NA	NA	CASADTGLNTEAFF	TGTGCCAGCGCTGACACAGGGCTGAACACTGAAGCTTTCTTT
TRBJ2-2	TRBV10-3	TRBD1	NA	CAISGTEQIGELFF	TGTGCCATCTCTGGGACAGAACAAATCGGGGAGCTGTTTTTT
TRBJ1-3	TRBV25-1	NA	NA	CASSEDLWTNSGNTIYF	TGTGCCAGCAGTGAAGATCTGTGGACAAACTCTGGAAACACCATATATTTT